Listed here are 27 T cell receptor beta chains from one sample, sequenced in a study of blood T cell repertoires in COVID-19. Libraries were prepared by immunoSEQ multiplex PCR; TCRdb keeps only in-frame clonotypes and omits some of them. Among under 350,000 clones listed, around nine tenths were seen once. The specimen sequenced was peripheral blood. The receptors derive from a man aged 35-49 years with acute or convalescent COVID-19.

The CDR3 DNA sequence: TGTGCCAGAGGGGATAATGAGCAGTTCTTC. Translating gives CARGDNEQFF. This chain joins TRBV2 and TRBJ2-1; maybe TRBD1 (5 bases). Trimming took 9 bases from V and 7 from J, leaving 7 bases between them. CDR1 and CDR2 (germline): SNHLY, FYNNEI. The CDR3 consists of 10 residues.

The V gene is TRBV11-2, the J gene TRBJ2-2; the D gene is possibly TRBD2 (8 bases). V was pared by 8 bases and J by 7 bases, with 17 bases between. The CDR3 consists of 14 residues. Per germline, CDR1 SGHAT and CDR2 FQNNGV. The CDR3 bases are TGTGCCAGCCATCGGGAGGGGGCCGGCGGGGAGCTGTTTTTT. Translation: CASHREGAGGELFF. The whole variable domain, filled in from reference TRBV11-2 and TRBJ2-2, reads EAGVAQSPRYKIIEKRQSVAFWCNPISGHATLYWYQQILGQGPKLLIQFQNNGVVDDSQLPKDRFSAERLKGVDSTLKIQPAKLEDSAVYLCASHREGAGGELFFGEGSRLTVL.

This clone was recorded only once. The chain links TRBV24-1 to TRBJ2-3, with a weak D call TRBD1 (6 bases). From germline, CDR1 is KGHDR and CDR2 SFDVKD. The CDR3 loop spans 14 amino acids. The V end lost 4 bases, the J end lost 1 base, and 8 bases lay between the germline ends. The DNA of the CDR3 is TGTGCCACCAGTGAGACAGGCGGCACAGATACGCAGTATTTT. Translating gives CATSETGGTDTQYF.

The J gene is TRBJ1-2, the V gene TRBV5-1, with TRBD1 as a possible D gene (5 bases). CDR1 and CDR2 from the germline V gene are SGHRS and YFSETQ. This CDR3 region has 14 residues. Trimming shortened V by 4 bases and J by 4 bases, and 14 bases separated the two germline ends. The CDR3 nucleotides read TGCGCCAGCAGCCCGGGAGGGACCCGCTATGGCTACACCTTC. It encodes CASSPGGTRYGYTF.

The gene calls are TRBV5-5 and TRBJ2-1, with 10 bases that match TRBD1. Losses at the gene ends were 3 bases for V and 9 bases for J; bases not matched to a gene: 15. The germline V gene encodes CDR1 SGHKS and CDR2 YYEKEE (reference sequence). The CDR3 sequence is 17 residues long. CDR3 region: CASSSRIWPGQGSEQFF. In DNA, the CDR3 is TGTGCCAGCAGCTCCCGCATTTGGCCGGGACAGGGGAGTGAGCAGTTCTTC.

The sample holds a few counts of this clone. The chain uses TRBV24-1 and TRBJ1-2, with 7 bases fitting TRBD1. Germline values: CDR1 KGHDR, CDR2 SFDVKD. The CDR3 is made up of 14 amino acids. V was pared by 2 bases and J by 5 bases, with 4 bases of the junction left unmatched. The CDR3 loop reads CATSDSGTAYGYTF. The CDR3 DNA is TGTGCCACCAGTGATTCCGGGACAGCGTATGGCTACACCTTC.

The gene calls are TRBV11-1 and TRBJ2-1, with D possibly matching TRBD1 (7 bases). The CDR3 sequence is 15 residues long. Trimming cost V 3 bases and J 7 bases, with 16 bases left between them. The germline V gene has CDR1 SGHAT and CDR2 FQDESV (reference sequence). Written as DNA, the CDR3 is TGTGCCAGCAGCTTTCAGGGGGGCAGGGGGAATGAGCAGTTCTTC. Its protein product is CASSFQGGRGNEQFF.

V is TRBV27 and J is TRBJ1-1; D gene ambiguous. Germline CDR1 reads MNHEY; CDR2 reads SMNVEV (reference sequence). This CDR3 has 14 amino acids. V was clipped by 4 bases and J by 4 bases, with 13 bases between them. CDR3 sequence reads: CASSSIGEGTEAFF. The CDR3 DNA sequence: TGTGCCAGCAGTTCCATAGGTGAGGGCACTGAAGCTTTCTTT.

This chain joins TRBV5-4 and TRBJ1-6; no reliable D call. The CDR3 has 13 amino acids. CDR1 is SGHNT, CDR2 YYREEE, per germline (reference sequence). Trimming removed 10 bases from V and 6 bases from J, with 14 bases in between. The CDR3 reads CASLQSPNSPLHF. The CDR3, as DNA: TGTGCCTCTTTACAGAGCCCTAATTCACCCCTCCACTTT.

DNA for the CDR3: TGTGCCAGCAGTTACTCCCAGGGGGCGCGTAACACCATATATTTT. Translated: CASSYSQGARNTIYF. The rearrangement links TRBV6-5 to TRBJ1-3; 8 bases are shared with TRBD1. V was clipped by 0 bases and J by 7 bases; unmatched bases: 5. Germline values: CDR1 MNHEY, CDR2 SVGAGI. The CDR3 is made up of 15 amino acids.

The J gene is TRBJ2-7, the V gene TRBV5-4; TRBD1 aligns across 11 bases. V was pared by 0 bases and J by 6 bases, with 2 bases of the junction left unmatched. The CDR3 is 14 amino acids. From germline, CDR1 is SGHNT and CDR2 YYREEE (reference sequence). CDR3 amino acids: CASSLVDRGLEQYF. The DNA for the CDR3 is TGTGCCAGCAGCTTGGTGGACAGGGGGCTCGAGCAGTACTTC.

This chain joins TRBV12-5 and TRBJ1-3; the match to TRBD1 covers 8 bases. CDR3 size: 15 residues. V lost 4 bases, J lost 4 bases, and 6 bases stayed unmatched. Germline CDR1 reads LGHNT; CDR2 reads FRNRAP. DNA of the CDR3: TGTGCTAGTGGTTCAACAGGGGGAAGAGGAAACACCATATATTTT. It translates to CASGSTGGRGNTIYF.

This chain uses TRBV2 with TRBJ2-3; D is uncertain. This CDR3 is 14 amino acids long. CDR1 is SNHLY, CDR2 FYNNEI, per germline. With 8 bases removed from V and 2 bases from J, the gap between germline ends came to 14 bases. CDR3 nucleotide sequence: TGTGCCAGCCGGATAAGCGAAGACACAGATACGCAGTATTTT. Its protein is CASRISEDTDTQYF.

This chain uses TRBV6-5 with TRBJ2-3; the match to TRBD2 covers 9 bases. This CDR3 region has 13 residues. V lost 0 bases and J lost 11; bases outside the gene matches: 3. The germline CDR1 and CDR2 sequences are MNHEY and SVGAGI. For the CDR3, the DNA is TGTGCCAGCAGTTACTCTTTGACTAGCGGGCAGTATTTT. This gives the protein CASSYSLTSGQYF.

The CDR3 here is CATSSNSGGNEQFF. The DNA of the CDR3 is TGTGCCACCAGTAGCAATAGCGGGGGGAATGAGCAGTTCTTC. The V and J genes are TRBV24-1 and TRBJ2-1, with 10 bases matching TRBD2. CDR3 length: 14 residues. V lost 6 bases and J lost 7; bases outside the gene matches: 5. Germline CDR1 is KGHDR and CDR2 is SFDVKD.

V and J are TRBV5-1 and TRBJ1-6; D is possibly TRBD1 (5 bases). CDR1 is SGHRS and CDR2 is YFSETQ in the germline V gene. With 6 bases removed from V and 6 bases from J, the gap between germline ends came to 19 bases. The CDR3 spans 16 residues. The CDR3 reads CASTLAGRDFNSPLHF. The CDR3 coding sequence is TGCGCCAGCACCCTCGCGGGGAGGGACTTTAATTCACCCCTCCACTTT.

This clone has a handful of counts. J is TRBJ2-7 and V is TRBV3-1 (or the pseudogene TRBV3-2); D unclear. The CDR3 covers 14 residues. Trimming stripped 1 base from V and 2 bases from J, with 9 bases between. In germline, CDR1 is LGHDT, CDR2 YNNKEL (reference sequence). In nucleotides, the CDR3 is TGTGCCAGCAGCCAAGGAGGCGAGGCCTACGAGCAGTACTTC. This gives the protein CASSQGGEAYEQYF.

V usage is TRBV24-1 and J usage is TRBJ2-2; tentatively, D is TRBD2 (6 bases). CDR1 is KGHDR and CDR2 is SFDVKD in the germline V gene. This CDR3 region has 17 residues. V dropped 4 bases and J dropped 4 bases, with 18 bases sitting between them. CDR3 DNA: TGTGCCACCAGTGAAGCTTGGCCGGGGGTTGGCACCGGGGAGCTGTTTTTT. Translated, it gives CATSEAWPGVGTGELFF.

This clone came up once. V gene TRBV5-6 combines with J gene TRBJ1-2, with D tentatively TRBD1 (5 bases). V was cut by 4 bases and J by 4 bases, with 14 bases left in between. Per germline, CDR1 SGHDT and CDR2 YYEEEE. This CDR3 region has 14 residues. CDR3 sequence: CASSPRVRGYGYTF. DNA for the CDR3: TGTGCCAGCAGCCCCAGGGTAAGAGGCTATGGCTACACCTTC.

This clone has just one count. The chain links TRBV6-5 to TRBJ1-5; D might be TRBD1 (6 bases). The CDR3 loop spans 14 amino acids. Looked up from germline, CDR1 is MNHEY and CDR2 is SVGAGI. V lost 7 bases, J lost 2 bases, and 12 bases lay in between. In nucleotides, the CDR3 is TGTGCCAGCATAGTGGGGGCCGGCAATCAGCCCCAGCATTTT. Its translation is CASIVGAGNQPQHF.

This chain links TRBV10-3 with TRBJ2-3, with 8 bases that match TRBD1. J was trimmed by 2 bases and V by 6 bases; bases with no gene match: 4. Germline CDR1 is ENHRY and CDR2 is SYGVKD. The length of the CDR3 is 14 residues. The CDR3, as DNA: TGTGCCATCAGACCAGGGGGCTCCACAGATACGCAGTATTTT. Its translation: CAIRPGGSTDTQYF.

This sequence joins TRBV14 and TRBJ1-3; D is unresolved. The germline V gene encodes CDR1 SGHDN and CDR2 FVKESK. This CDR3 contains 14 residues. V was cut by 7 bases and J by 0 bases, with 10 bases left in between. This CDR3 reads CASTPAGSGNTIYF. In DNA, the CDR3 is TGTGCCAGCACCCCCGCAGGCTCTGGAAACACCATATATTTT.

This chain uses TRBV18 with TRBJ1-2, with 12 bases identical to TRBD1. The CDR3 extends over 15 amino acids. With 5 bases clipped from V and 8 bases from J, the junction kept 9 bases outside the gene matches. Per the germline V gene, CDR1 is KGHSH and CDR2 is LQKENI. The CDR3 spells CASSAGTGGAEGYTF. The DNA for the CDR3 is TGTGCCAGCTCAGCGGGGACAGGGGGCGCAGAAGGCTACACCTTC.

The rearrangement links TRBV10-3 to TRBJ2-2; D unclear. Germline lookup yields CDR1 ENHRY and CDR2 SYGVKD. The V end was cut by 0 bases, the J end by 0 bases, with 5 bases between. The CDR3 is 15 residues long. The CDR3 nucleotides read TGTGCCATCAGTGAGTCCAACACGAACACCGGGGAGCTGTTTTTT. Translation: CAISESNTNTGELFF.

This clone has only a few counts. In DNA form, the CDR3 reads TGCGCCAGCAGCCCATTGACAGGGGATAGCACTGAAGCTTTCTTT. Amino acid sequence: CASSPLTGDSTEAFF. The V call is TRBV5-1, the J call TRBJ1-1; the match to TRBD1 covers 8 bases. CDR1 SGHRS and CDR2 YFSETQ come from the germline V gene. The CDR3 extends over 15 amino acids. V shed 4 bases, J shed 4 bases, and the junction held 9 bases outside the gene matches. Together with reference TRBV5-1 and TRBJ1-1, the CDR3 gives the full variable domain: KAGVTQTPRYLIKTRGQQVTLSCSPISGHRSVSWYQQTPGQGLQFLFEYFSETQRNKGNFPGRFSGRQFSNSRSEMNVSTLELGDSALYLCASSPLTGDSTEAFFGQGTRLTVV.

The V call is TRBV11-2, the J call TRBJ2-1; maybe TRBD2 (5 bases). Trimming removed 5 bases from V and 3 bases from J, with 20 bases in between. The CDR3 runs to 17 residues. Germline V gene sequence: CDR1 SGHAT, CDR2 FQNNGV. The CDR3 nucleotides are TGTGCCAGCAGCCCCACTCGAGGGTCCCCCCGCTACAATGAGCAGTTCTTC. It specifies CASSPTRGSPRYNEQFF.

The genes are TRBV3-1 (or the pseudogene TRBV3-2) and TRBJ2-7; 8 nucleotides match TRBD1. This CDR3 region has 13 residues. Germline V gene sequence: CDR1 LGHDT, CDR2 YNNKEL (reference sequence). The V gene end was trimmed by 4 bases and the J gene end by 3 bases; junction bases not matched to a gene: 2. In nucleotides, the CDR3 is TGTGCCAGCAGCCCGGACAGGGTCTACGAGCAGTACTTC. Its translation is CASSPDRVYEQYF.